Sequencing of this T cell receptor beta chain was carried out in a study of T-cell memory formation after mild COVID-19. About the research overall: Among the donors, TCR clusters were largely specific to each donor. Findings and caveats of the study: CD4+ bias marked clones expanding day 15 to 37, unlike balanced contracting clones.

The CDR3 is made up of 15 amino acids. The ends were cut back, 1 base at V and 2 bases at J, with 10 bases in the middle. Looked up from germline, CDR1 is SGHTA and CDR2 is FQGNSA. This clonotype was detected only a few times. The antigen is not known. TCRdb processed the 5' RACE reads anew with MiXCR; each CDR3 protein has one entry. The sample holds under 150,000 distinct CDR3 sequences; about a fifth are singletons and the top ten take approximately 40%. The V and J genes are TRBV7-2 and TRBJ2-3; D may correspond to TRBD1 or TRBD2 (6 bases each). The receptor was isolated from a man between 18 and 35 years old who had mild COVID-19 (a few samples of this study predate the infection). Cell type and time point are not known. Sequencing was carried out using PBMCs or a T cell subset sorted from them (not recorded which). CDR3 region: CASSLEGGATDTQYF. CDR3 bases: TGTGCCAGCAGCTTAGAGGGGGGTGCCACAGATACGCAGTATTTT.